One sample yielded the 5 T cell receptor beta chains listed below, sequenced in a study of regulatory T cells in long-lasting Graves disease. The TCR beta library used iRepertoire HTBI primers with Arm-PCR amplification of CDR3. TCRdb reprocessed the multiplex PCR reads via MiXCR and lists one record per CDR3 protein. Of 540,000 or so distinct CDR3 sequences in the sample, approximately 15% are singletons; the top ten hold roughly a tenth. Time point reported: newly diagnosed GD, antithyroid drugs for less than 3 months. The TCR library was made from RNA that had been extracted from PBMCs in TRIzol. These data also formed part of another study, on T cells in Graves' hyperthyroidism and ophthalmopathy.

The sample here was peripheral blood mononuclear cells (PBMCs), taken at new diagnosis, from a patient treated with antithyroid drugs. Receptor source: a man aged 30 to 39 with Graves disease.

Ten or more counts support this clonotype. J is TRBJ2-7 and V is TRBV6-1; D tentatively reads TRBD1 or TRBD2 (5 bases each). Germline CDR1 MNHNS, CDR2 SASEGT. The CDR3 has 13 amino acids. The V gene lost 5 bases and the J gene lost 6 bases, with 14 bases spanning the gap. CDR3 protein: CASSSPRGLEQYF. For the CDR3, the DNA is TGTGCCAGCAGTAGCCCTCGGGGCCTCGAGCAGTACTTC.

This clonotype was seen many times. CDR3 DNA sequence: TGTGCCAGCAGTTACTCGCGAGGTAACAATCAGCCCCAGCATTTT. It specifies CASSYSRGNNQPQHF. The genes are TRBV6-2 or TRBV6-3 and TRBJ1-5; D gene unclear. V shed 0 bases and J shed 3 bases, with 9 bases lying between them. Germline CDR1 and CDR2: MNHEY and SVGEGT. This CDR3 has 15 residues.

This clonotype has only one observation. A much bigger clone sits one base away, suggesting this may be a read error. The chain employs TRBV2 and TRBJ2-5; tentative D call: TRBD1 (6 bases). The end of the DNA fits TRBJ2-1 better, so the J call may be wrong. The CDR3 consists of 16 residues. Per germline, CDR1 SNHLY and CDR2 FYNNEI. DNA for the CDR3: TGTGCCAGCAGTGAGGGGGCCGGGACCTCCACCTACGAGCAGTTCTTC. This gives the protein CASSEGAGTSTYEQFF.

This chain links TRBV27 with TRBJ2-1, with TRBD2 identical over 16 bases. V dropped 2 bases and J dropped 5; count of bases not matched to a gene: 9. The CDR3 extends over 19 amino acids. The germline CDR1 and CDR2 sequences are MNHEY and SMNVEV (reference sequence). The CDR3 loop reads CASSLPPGTSGRAHNEQFF. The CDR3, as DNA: TGTGCCAGCAGTTTACCCCCCGGGACTAGCGGGAGGGCCCACAATGAGCAGTTCTTC.

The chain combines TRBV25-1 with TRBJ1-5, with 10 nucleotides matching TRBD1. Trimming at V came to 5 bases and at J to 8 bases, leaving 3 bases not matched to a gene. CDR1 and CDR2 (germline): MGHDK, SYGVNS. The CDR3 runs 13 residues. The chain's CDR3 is CASSRTGGEPQHF. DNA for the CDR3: TGTGCCAGCAGTAGGACAGGGGGGGAGCCCCAGCATTTT. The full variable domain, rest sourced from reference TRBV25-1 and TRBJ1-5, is EADIYQTPRYLVIGTGKKITLECSQTMGHDKMYWYQQDPGMELHLIHYSYGVNSTEKGDLSSESTVSRIRTEHFPLTLESARPSHTSQYLCASSRTGGEPQHFGDGTRLSIL.